The clone carrying this T cell receptor beta chain was seen a handful of times. The antigen remains undetermined. This sample is drawn from a study of vaccination and CD4 T cells after COVID-19. Cultured CD4+ T-cell DNA underwent Oncomine TCR Beta short-read sequencing. CD4+ T cells were cultured, and genomic DNA was extracted from them. TCRdb reprocessed the PCR reads via MiXCR and lists one record per CDR3 protein. Among 7,000 to 9,500 distinct CDR3 sequences listed, 25% to 30% were seen once. Treatment given: approximately nine-day PBMC culture with coronavirus spike peptide pools or control peptides (ViraFEST assay). An unexposed donor provided the CD4+ T cells, which were collected before the COVID-19 pandemic (2011-2018). Germline-derived CDR1 and CDR2 are MDHEN and SYDVKM. This CDR3 has 15 amino acids. V lost 1 base to trimming and J lost 3 bases; unmatched junction nucleotides: 6.

What was sequenced was CD4+ T cells from blood, cultured in vitro. This chain uses TRBV28 with TRBJ2-7; 7 bases map to TRBD2. The sequence came from a human donor in good health. CDR3 protein: CASSLYSGALYEQYF. The CDR3 DNA reads TGTGCCAGCAGTTTATACAGCGGGGCCCTCTACGAGCAGTACTTC.